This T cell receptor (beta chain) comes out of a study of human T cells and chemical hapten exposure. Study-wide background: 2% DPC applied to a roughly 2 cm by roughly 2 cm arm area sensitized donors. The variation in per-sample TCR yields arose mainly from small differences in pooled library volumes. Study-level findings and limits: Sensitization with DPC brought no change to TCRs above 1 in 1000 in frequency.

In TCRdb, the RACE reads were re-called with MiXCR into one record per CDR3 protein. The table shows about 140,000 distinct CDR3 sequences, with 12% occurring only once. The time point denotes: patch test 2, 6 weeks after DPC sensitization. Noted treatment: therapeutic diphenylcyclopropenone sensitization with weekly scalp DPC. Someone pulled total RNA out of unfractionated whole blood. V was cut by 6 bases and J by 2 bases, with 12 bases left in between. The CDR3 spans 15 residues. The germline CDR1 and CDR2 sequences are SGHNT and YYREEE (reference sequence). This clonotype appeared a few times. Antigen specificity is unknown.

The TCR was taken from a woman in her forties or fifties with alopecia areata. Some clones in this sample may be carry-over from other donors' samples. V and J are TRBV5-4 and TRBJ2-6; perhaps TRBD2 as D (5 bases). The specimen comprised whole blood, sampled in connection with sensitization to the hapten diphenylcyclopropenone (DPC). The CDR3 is CASTAAVAGANVLTF. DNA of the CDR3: TGTGCCAGCACCGCAGCGGTCGCTGGGGCCAACGTCCTGACTTTC.